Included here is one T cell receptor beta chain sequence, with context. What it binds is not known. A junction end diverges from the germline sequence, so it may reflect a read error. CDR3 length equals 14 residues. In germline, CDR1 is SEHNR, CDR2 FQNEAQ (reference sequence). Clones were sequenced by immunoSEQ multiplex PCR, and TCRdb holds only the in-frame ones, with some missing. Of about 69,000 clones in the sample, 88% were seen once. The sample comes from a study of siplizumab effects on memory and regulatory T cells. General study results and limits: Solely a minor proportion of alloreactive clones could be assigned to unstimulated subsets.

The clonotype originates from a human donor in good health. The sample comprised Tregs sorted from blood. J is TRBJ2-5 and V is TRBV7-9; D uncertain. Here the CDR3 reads CASSFWPNREAQYF. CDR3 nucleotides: TGTGCCAGCAGCTTTTGGCCAAACCGAGAGGCCCAGTACTTC.